What follows is one T cell receptor beta chain and its context. What it binds is unknown. Germline CDR1 reads SEHNR; CDR2 reads FQNEAQ (reference sequence). Deletions cut 5 bases from V and 8 bases from J, with 15 bases between. The CDR3 runs 14 residues. This sample was included in a study of blood T cells in healthy people across ages. Study results and caveats: More naive CD4+ cells and higher diversity marked long-lived donors relative to aged donors.

A J-beta primer mix and a sample-barcoded 5' primer were used in a second PCR of about 6 to 12 cycles. TCRdb independently ran MiXCR on the 5' RACE reads; one entry per CDR3 protein. The data show hundreds of thousands of distinct CDR3 sequences, more than 20% seen once. The V call is TRBV7-9, the J call TRBJ1-4; a weak D match, TRBD1 (5 bases). The sequence was obtained from an older man in good health. The sequenced sample was blood. The CDR3 protein is CASSRGTAGEKLFF. In DNA, the CDR3 is TGTGCCAGCAGCCGAGGGACCGCAGGGGAAAAACTGTTTTTT.